The clone carrying this T cell receptor (beta chain) was found a few times. Its matching antigen is unknown. Donors contributed one heparinised blood draw apiece, averaging about 116 mL. This entry comes from a study of beta chain features in type 1 diabetes. In the study overall: In all, about 110 million sorted cells from all samples were analyzed. Study conclusions and caveats: The study found moderately but significantly shorter TCRB CDR3s in all four CD4+ subsets of Type 1 diabetes patients. VDJ junctions in type 1 diabetes patients carried more deletions and fewer insertions.

All of the isolated RNA was reverse transcribed, so expressed TCRB transcripts were sequenced. Naive, central memory and regulatory T cell samples yielded approximately 3.3 million reads on average. The repertoire was sequenced with immunoSEQ multiplex PCR; TCRdb's copy has only in-frame clones and lacks some. The data contain roughly 300,000 clones, roughly an eighth of them singletons. V trimming: 2 bases; J trimming: 6 bases; junction bases outside the gene matches: 3. The CDR3 loop spans 15 amino acids. In germline, CDR1 is SEHNR, CDR2 FQNEAQ (reference sequence). J is TRBJ2-1 and V is TRBV7-9; 11 bases match TRBD2. Sequencing was carried out using naive CD4+ T cells from blood. The source is a man aged 30 to 39 with type 1 diabetes. The CDR3, as DNA: TGTGCCAGCAGCTTAACGCTAGCGGGGGGCAATGAGCAGTTCTTC. Its protein is CASSLTLAGGNEQFF.